The T cell receptor (beta chain) under discussion was sequenced for a study of blood T cell repertoires in COVID-19. At the level of the study: The cDNA or gDNA used as material had been derived from T cells, B-cell-depleted T cells, or PBMCs.

Seattle enrolled patients during active infection and tracked them longitudinally. The data were produced by immunoSEQ multiplex PCR, yet TCRdb's version contains in-frame clones alone and is incomplete. The sample lists 150,000 to 180,000 clones, 70% to 85% occurring once. Germline CDR1 is SGHRS and CDR2 is YFSETQ. The CDR3 has 16 amino acids. The junction had 7 bases not matched to a gene; V was cut back by 0 bases and J by 6 bases. This TCR came from a man in his 60s with COVID-19, enrolled during active disease. The chain uses TRBV5-1 and TRBJ2-1; 9 nucleotides align to TRBD2. The sample consisted of peripheral blood. In DNA, the CDR3 is TGCGCCAGCAGCTTGGTCGGGCGGGAGGGTGGCAATGAGCAGTTCTTC. Its protein is CASSLVGREGGNEQFF.